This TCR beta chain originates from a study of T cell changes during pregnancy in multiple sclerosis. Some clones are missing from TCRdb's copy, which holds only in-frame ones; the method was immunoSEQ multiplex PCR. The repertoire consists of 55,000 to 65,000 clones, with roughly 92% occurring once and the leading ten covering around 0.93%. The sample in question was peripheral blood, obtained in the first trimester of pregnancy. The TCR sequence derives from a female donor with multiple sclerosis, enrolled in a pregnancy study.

CDR3 coding DNA: TGTGCCAGCAGCCTTCAGGGGAACACTGAAGCTTTCTTT. This gives the protein CASSLQGNTEAFF. The genes are TRBV4-2 and TRBJ1-1; D might be TRBD1 (5 bases). Trimming pared 4 bases from V and 1 base from J, leaving 7 bases between. This CDR3 has 13 amino acids. Germline CDR1 reads LGHNA; CDR2 reads YNFKEQ.